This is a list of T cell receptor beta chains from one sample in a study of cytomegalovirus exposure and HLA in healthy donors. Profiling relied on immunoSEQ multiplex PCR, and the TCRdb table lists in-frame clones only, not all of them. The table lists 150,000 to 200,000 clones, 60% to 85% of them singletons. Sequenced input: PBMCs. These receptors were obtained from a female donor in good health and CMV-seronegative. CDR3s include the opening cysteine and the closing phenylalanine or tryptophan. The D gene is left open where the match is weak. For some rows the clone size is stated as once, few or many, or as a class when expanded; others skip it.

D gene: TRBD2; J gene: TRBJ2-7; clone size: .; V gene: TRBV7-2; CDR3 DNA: TGTGCCAGCAGCTCCCGTATTAGCGGGAGCTACGAGCAGTACTTC; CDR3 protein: CASSSRISGSYEQYF
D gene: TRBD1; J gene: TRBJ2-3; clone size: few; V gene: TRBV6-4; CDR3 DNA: TGTGCCAGCAGTGACTCCAGCCAGGGGGACACAGATACGCAGTATTTT; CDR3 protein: CASSDSSQGDTDTQYF
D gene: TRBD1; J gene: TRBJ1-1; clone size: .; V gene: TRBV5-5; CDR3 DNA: TGTGCCAGCAGCTTTTACAGGGGCGGTAAAGCTTTCTTT; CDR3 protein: CASSFYRGGKAFF
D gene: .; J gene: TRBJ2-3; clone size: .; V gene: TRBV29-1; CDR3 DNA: TGCAGCGTTGAAAAGCGGAACACAGATACGCAGTATTTT; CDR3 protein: CSVEKRNTDTQYF
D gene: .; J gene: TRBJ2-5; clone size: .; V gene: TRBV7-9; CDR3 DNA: TGTGCCAGCAGCTTAGGGGGCTATAAAGAGACCCAGTACTTC; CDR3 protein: CASSLGGYKETQYF
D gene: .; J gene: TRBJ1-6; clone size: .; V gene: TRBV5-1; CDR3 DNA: TGCGCCAGCAGCTTAGAAGGGGCCCACTCCTATAATTCACCCCTCCACTTT; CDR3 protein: CASSLEGAHSYNSPLHF
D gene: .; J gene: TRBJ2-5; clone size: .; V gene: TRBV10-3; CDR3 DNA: TGTGCCATCAGTGAGGAACAGGGGGGGGAGACCCAGTACTTC; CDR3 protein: CAISEEQGGETQYF
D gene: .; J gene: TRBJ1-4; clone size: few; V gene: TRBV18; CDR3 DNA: TGTGCCAGCTCACCAACATCCCAAAGACAGGATCCAACTAATGAAAAACTGTTTTTT; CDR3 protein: CASSPTSQRQDPTNEKLFF
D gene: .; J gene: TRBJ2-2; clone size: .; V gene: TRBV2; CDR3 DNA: TGTGCCAGCAGTGAAGGCGAGTCCGGTCCCGGGGAGCTGTTTTTT; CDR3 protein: CASSEGESGPGELFF
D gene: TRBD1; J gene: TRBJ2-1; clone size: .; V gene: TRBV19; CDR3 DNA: TGTGCCAGTAGCTTAGGGGACAGGCAATACAATGAGCAGTTCTTC; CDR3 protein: CASSLGDRQYNEQFF
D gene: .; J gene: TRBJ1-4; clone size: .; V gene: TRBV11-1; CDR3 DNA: TGTGCCAGCAGTCGAGGGAATGAAAAACTGTTTTTT; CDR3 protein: CASSRGNEKLFF
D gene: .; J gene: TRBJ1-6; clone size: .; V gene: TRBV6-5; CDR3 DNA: TGTGCCAGCAGTTACCGGTCTTCACCCCTCCACTTT; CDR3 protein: CASSYRSSPLHF
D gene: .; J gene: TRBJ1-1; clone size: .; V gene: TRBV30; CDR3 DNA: TGTGCCTGGAGTAATCTTGGAGGCCTGAACACTGAAGCTTTCTTT; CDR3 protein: CAWSNLGGLNTEAFF
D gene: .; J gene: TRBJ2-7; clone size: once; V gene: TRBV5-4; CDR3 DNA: TGTGCCAGCAGCCCGGAGGGCCTCTCCTACGGGCAGTACTTC; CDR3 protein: CASSPEGLSYGQYF
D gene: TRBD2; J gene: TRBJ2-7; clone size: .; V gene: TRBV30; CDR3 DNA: TGTGCCTGGGAGCGGGGTGCCGGAAGGACCTACGAGCAGTACTTC; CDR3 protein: CAWERGAGRTYEQYF
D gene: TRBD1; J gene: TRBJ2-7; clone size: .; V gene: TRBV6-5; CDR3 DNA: TGTGCCAGCAGTCGCCCTGGACAGGGGGCGTCCGAGCAGTACTTC; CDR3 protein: CASSRPGQGASEQYF
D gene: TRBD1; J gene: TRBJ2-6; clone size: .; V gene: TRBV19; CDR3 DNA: TGTGCCACCACAACGGGGACAGGGAAAACTGGGGCCAACGTCCTGACTTTC; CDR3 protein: CATTTGTGKTGANVLTF